This entry describes one TCR beta chain. Its antigen is undetermined. This entry comes from a study of CD4+ T cells in melanoma. Study-wide findings and caveats: CD8+ T cell, macrophage and B cell function reportedly correlated with neoantigen-specific CD4+ T cells. Diverse differentiation states were reported for melanoma neoantigen-specific CD4+ T cells.

The length of the CDR3 is 14 residues. The V gene lost 2 bases and the J gene lost 7 bases, with 14 bases spanning the gap. Germline V gene sequence: CDR1 MNHEY, CDR2 SVGAGI. Method: immunoSEQ multiplex PCR; TCRdb's copy keeps in-frame clones and lacks some. This table has more than 13,000 clones, 50% to 75% appearing once. Sample: cells from a culture (not recorded whether cultured in vitro). V usage is TRBV6-5 and J usage is TRBJ1-1; perhaps TRBD1 as D (6 bases). The source is a human donor with melanoma. The CDR3 sequence is CASSYGGLRNEAFF. The CDR3 DNA follows: TGTGCCAGCAGTTACGGGGGGCTGAGAAATGAAGCTTTCTTT.